This TCR beta chain was obtained from a study of regulatory T cells in long-lasting Graves disease. The study, taken as a whole, reports: TRBV28, TRBJ1-2 and TRBJ2-5 emerged as the favored segments in persistent disease.

The length of the CDR3 is 17 residues. Per germline, CDR1 SEHNR and CDR2 FQNEAQ (reference sequence). V trimming: 4 bases; J trimming: 1 base; junction bases outside the gene matches: 11. Time point denoted: persistent/refractory GD, antithyroid drugs over 5 years with positive TRAb. From RNA extracted from PBMCs, the TCR library was made. Libraries of TCR beta came from iRepertoire HTBI primers plus Arm-PCR of CDR3 regions. TCRdb re-called the multiplex PCR reads through MiXCR, storing one row per CDR3 protein. The sample consists of 700,000 or so distinct CDR3 sequences, about 32% of them appearing once. This clonotype was detected only a few times. Its antigen is currently unknown.

The chain is built from TRBV7-9 and TRBJ1-1; TRBD1 aligns across 8 bases. Sequenced here: peripheral blood mononuclear cells (PBMCs), sampled when the disease was refractory, from a patient treated with antithyroid drugs. This clonotype was sampled from a female donor with Graves disease. The CDR3 loop is CASSSYRGSRENTEAFF. For the CDR3, the DNA is TGTGCCAGCAGCTCCTACAGGGGGTCAAGGGAGAACACTGAAGCTTTCTTT.